Following are 17 T cell receptor beta chains from one sample sequenced in a study of T cells after yellow fever vaccination. One entry per CDR3 protein, called by TCRdb with MiXCR from the 5' RACE reads. The sample lists 500,000 to 650,000 distinct CDR3 sequences; 9% to 15% were seen once. The input for sequencing was PBMCs, taken on the day of the yellow fever booster vaccination. All receptors come from a young man who received the YFV17D yellow fever vaccine.

CDR3 protein: CASSSNSGGKDEQYF. The CDR3 coding sequence is TGTGCCAGCAGTTCTAATAGCGGGGGGAAGGACGAGCAGTACTTC. This chain links TRBV27 with TRBJ2-7; 10 nucleotides line up with TRBD2. Trimming took 4 bases from V and 5 from J; bases not matched to a gene: 8. In germline, CDR1 is MNHEY, CDR2 SMNVEV (reference sequence). The CDR3 is 15 amino acids.

CDR3 in amino acids: CASSFVADQPQHF. CDR3 nucleotide sequence: TGTGCCAGCAGTTTCGTGGCCGATCAGCCCCAGCATTTT. This sequence joins TRBV12-3 or TRBV12-4 and TRBJ1-5; the D is unclear. Trimming removed 3 bases from V and 5 bases from J, with 8 bases in between. The length of the CDR3 is 13 residues.

This clonotype has a handful of counts. The chain links TRBV5-1 to TRBJ2-6, with no clear D. This CDR3 region has 16 residues. Per germline, CDR1 SGHRS and CDR2 YFSETQ. The V end lost 4 bases, the J end lost 0 bases, and 11 bases lay between the germline ends. CDR3: CASSTAPVSGANVLTF. DNA for the CDR3: TGCGCCAGCAGCACCGCCCCGGTCTCTGGGGCCAACGTCCTGACTTTC.

The V gene is TRBV7-2, the J gene TRBJ2-7, with 9 bases that match TRBD2. Germline lookup yields CDR1 SGHTA and CDR2 FQGNSA. V lost 5 bases to trimming and J lost 1 base; unmatched junction nucleotides: 6. The CDR3 totals 15 residues. CDR3 in DNA: TGTGCCAGCAGCGTACTAGCGGGCGCTTCCTACGAGCAGTACTTC. Protein sequence: CASSVLAGASYEQYF.

This clonotype showed up just a few times. The CDR3 spells CASGRTPAYEQYF. CDR3 in DNA: TGTGCCAGCGGGAGAACACCTGCCTACGAGCAGTACTTC. J is TRBJ2-7 and V is TRBV6-2 or TRBV6-3, with D possibly being TRBD2 (5 bases). Trimming shortened V by 8 bases and J by 2 bases, and 13 bases separated the two germline ends. This CDR3 has 13 amino acids. In germline, CDR1 is MNHEY, CDR2 SVGEGT.

CDR3 in DNA: TGTGCCAGCAGTCCTGGTGGGGGCCCTAATGAAAAACTGTTTTTT. Translated: CASSPGGGPNEKLFF. The chain recombines TRBV28 with TRBJ1-4, with TRBD1 as a possible D gene (6 bases). Looked up from germline, CDR1 is MDHEN and CDR2 is SYDVKM. V was shortened by 5 bases and J by 3 bases, with 13 bases between the two germline ends. This CDR3 comprises 15 residues.

This clonotype was picked up many times. The V and J genes are TRBV3-1 and TRBJ2-1; D possibly corresponds to TRBD2 (5 bases). The V end was cut by 0 bases, the J end by 3 bases, with 15 bases between. Germline-derived CDR1 and CDR2 are LGHDT and YNNKEL (reference sequence). The CDR3 runs to 17 residues. In DNA, the CDR3 is TGTGCCAGCAGCCAAGAAGGTTCGACTACCTTCTACAATGAGCAGTTCTTC. Residues: CASSQEGSTTFYNEQFF.

The chain carries TRBV29-1 and TRBJ2-1; D is possibly TRBD1 (6 bases). Germline values: CDR1 SQVTM, CDR2 ANQGSEA. CDR3 size: 14 residues. Deletions cut 5 bases from V and 0 bases from J, with 11 bases between. CDR3 protein: CSVFSGASYNEQFF. As DNA, the CDR3 is TGCAGCGTTTTTTCAGGGGCCTCCTACAATGAGCAGTTCTTC.

The J gene is TRBJ1-6, the V gene TRBV6-2 or TRBV6-3; TRBD1 might be the D (5 bases). The CDR3 is made up of 16 amino acids. Trimming pared 6 bases from V and 7 bases from J, leaving 19 bases between. The V gene's germline CDR1 is MNHEY and CDR2 SVGEGT. DNA for the CDR3: TGTGCCAGCAGAGACCTAGCCGGGACTACGAATTCACCCCTCCACTTT. Translating it yields CASRDLAGTTNSPLHF.

The chain has TRBV5-4 and TRBJ2-2, with TRBD2 identical over 8 bases. V shed 4 bases, J shed 5 bases, and the junction held 10 bases outside the gene matches. This CDR3 comprises 16 residues. Germline loops: CDR1 SGHNT, CDR2 YYREEE (reference sequence). CDR3 protein: CASSPQSGSGTGELFF. CDR3 coding DNA: TGTGCCAGCAGCCCACAGAGCGGGAGCGGGACCGGGGAGCTGTTTTTT.

The rearrangement links TRBV6-5 to TRBJ2-3; D not resolved. This CDR3 is 14 amino acids long. Trimming removed 1 base from V and 2 bases from J, with 7 bases in between. Looked up from germline, CDR1 is MNHEY and CDR2 is SVGAGI. In nucleotides, the CDR3 is TGTGCCAGCAGTTACTTGCAGATCACAGATACGCAGTATTTT. Translated, it gives CASSYLQITDTQYF.

At least ten counts were recorded for this clonotype. The rearrangement joins TRBV12-3 or TRBV12-4 to TRBJ2-2; no definite D call. The V end was cut by 3 bases, the J end by 6 bases, with 2 bases between. The CDR3 is 11 residues long. The CDR3 sequence: CASSFSGELFF. The CDR3 DNA follows: TGTGCCAGCAGTTTTTCCGGGGAGCTGTTTTTT.

This chain links TRBV30 with TRBJ1-6; D is undetermined. This CDR3 is 14 amino acids long. V lost 0 bases to trimming and J lost 7 bases, with 10 bases between them. CDR1 is GTSNPN and CDR2 is SVGIG in the germline V gene (reference sequence). Here the CDR3 DNA reads TGTGCCTGGAGTGTCGAACGGTACAATTCACCCCTCCACTTT. It codes for CAWSVERYNSPLHF.

This clonotype was counted at least ten times. The chain combines TRBV29-1 with TRBJ1-1; tentatively, D is TRBD1 (6 bases). V lost 6 bases and J lost 3, with 14 bases in between. CDR1 and CDR2 from the germline V gene are SQVTM and ANQGSEA. The CDR3 covers 13 residues. The CDR3 DNA follows: TGCAGCGTGGACACAGGGAAGGACACTGAAGCTTTCTTT. This codes for CSVDTGKDTEAFF.

This clonotype was seen at least ten times. The chain carries TRBV28 and TRBJ2-7, with D tentatively TRBD2 (5 bases). Germline lookup yields CDR1 MDHEN and CDR2 SYDVKM. V was shortened by 10 bases and J by 7 bases, with 14 bases between the two germline ends. The CDR3 runs to 11 residues. The CDR3 DNA reads TGTGCCACCGACCTAGCTGGAGAGCAGTACTTC. Encoded protein: CATDLAGEQYF.

This clonotype was seen repeatedly, ten times or more. The genes are TRBV7-9 and TRBJ2-1, with D tentatively TRBD2 (5 bases). V lost 5 bases and J lost 1, with 15 bases in between. Germline V gene data show CDR1 as SEHNR and CDR2 as FQNEAQ (reference sequence). This CDR3 spans 16 amino acids. This chain's CDR3 is CASSPSGENSYNEQFF. DNA of the CDR3: TGTGCCAGCAGCCCCTCCGGGGAAAATTCCTACAATGAGCAGTTCTTC.

This clonotype was detected only a few times. The CDR3 protein is CASSQYGGLNEQFF. The CDR3 bases are TGTGCCAGCAGCCAATACGGGGGGCTTAATGAGCAGTTCTTC. The rearrangement uses TRBV3-1 and TRBJ2-1; possible D gene TRBD2, 7 bases. Germline V lookup: CDR1 LGHDT, CDR2 YNNKEL (reference sequence). CDR3 length: 14 amino acids. Trimming cost V 2 bases and J 7 bases, with 12 bases left between them.